This T cell receptor (beta chain) was identified during a study of T cells in Graves' hyperthyroidism and ophthalmopathy. No ophthalmopathy progression within 18 months constituted stable Graves' hyperthyroidism. RNA transcripts yielded amplified TCR beta CDR3 regions. During a first-round RT-PCR of the TCR CDR3, the HTBI primer set was used. TCRdb fed the multiplex PCR reads into MiXCR, producing one record per CDR3 protein. This table holds about 400,000 distinct CDR3 sequences, less than 20% found once. The CDR3 is made up of 15 amino acids. Looked up from germline, CDR1 is MDHEN and CDR2 is SYDVKM. Between the trimmed V and J ends, which lost 1 base and 3 bases, there was a span of 12 bases. Study-level results: Ophthalmopathy was model-predicted a median about 6 months pre-onset.

There are a few counts of this clonotype. The antigen is not known. Sequencing was performed on blood. The receptor was derived from a woman in her late teens or twenties with Graves' hyperthyroidism. V is TRBV28 and J is TRBJ1-2; D perhaps matches TRBD1 (6 bases). The CDR3 region has the DNA TGTGCCAGCAGTTTATACCCACAGGGAGACTATGGCTACACCTTC. Translation: CASSLYPQGDYGYTF.